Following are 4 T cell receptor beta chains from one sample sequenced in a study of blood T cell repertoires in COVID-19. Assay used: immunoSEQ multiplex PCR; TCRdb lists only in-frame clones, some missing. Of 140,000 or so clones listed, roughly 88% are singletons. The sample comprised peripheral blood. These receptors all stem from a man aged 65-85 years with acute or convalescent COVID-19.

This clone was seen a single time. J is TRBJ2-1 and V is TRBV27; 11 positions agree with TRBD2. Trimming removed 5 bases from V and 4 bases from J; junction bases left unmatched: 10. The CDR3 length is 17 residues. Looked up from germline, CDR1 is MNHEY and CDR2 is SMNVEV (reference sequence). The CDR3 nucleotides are TGTGCCAGCAGTCCACCTAGCGGGAGGCCCAATTACAATGAGCAGTTCTTC. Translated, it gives CASSPPSGRPNYNEQFF.

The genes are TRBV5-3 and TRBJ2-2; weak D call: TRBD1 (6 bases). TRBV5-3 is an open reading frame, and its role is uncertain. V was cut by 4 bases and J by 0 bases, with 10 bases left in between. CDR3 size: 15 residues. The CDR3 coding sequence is TGTGCCAGAAGCCTCGACAGGACGAACACCGGGGAGCTGTTTTTT. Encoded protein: CARSLDRTNTGELFF.

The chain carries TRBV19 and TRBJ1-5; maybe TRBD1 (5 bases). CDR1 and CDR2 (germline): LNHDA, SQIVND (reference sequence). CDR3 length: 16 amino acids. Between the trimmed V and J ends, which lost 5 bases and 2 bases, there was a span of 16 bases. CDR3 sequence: CASSPGAGWGNQPQHF. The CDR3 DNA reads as TGTGCCAGTAGTCCTGGGGCAGGGTGGGGCAATCAGCCCCAGCATTTT.

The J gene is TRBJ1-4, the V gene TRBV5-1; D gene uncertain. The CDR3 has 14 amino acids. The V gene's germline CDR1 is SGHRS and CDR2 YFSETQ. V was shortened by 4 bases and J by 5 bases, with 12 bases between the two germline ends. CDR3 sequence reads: CASSAGLLNEKLFF. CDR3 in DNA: TGCGCCAGCAGCGCGGGCCTCCTAAATGAAAAACTGTTTTTT.